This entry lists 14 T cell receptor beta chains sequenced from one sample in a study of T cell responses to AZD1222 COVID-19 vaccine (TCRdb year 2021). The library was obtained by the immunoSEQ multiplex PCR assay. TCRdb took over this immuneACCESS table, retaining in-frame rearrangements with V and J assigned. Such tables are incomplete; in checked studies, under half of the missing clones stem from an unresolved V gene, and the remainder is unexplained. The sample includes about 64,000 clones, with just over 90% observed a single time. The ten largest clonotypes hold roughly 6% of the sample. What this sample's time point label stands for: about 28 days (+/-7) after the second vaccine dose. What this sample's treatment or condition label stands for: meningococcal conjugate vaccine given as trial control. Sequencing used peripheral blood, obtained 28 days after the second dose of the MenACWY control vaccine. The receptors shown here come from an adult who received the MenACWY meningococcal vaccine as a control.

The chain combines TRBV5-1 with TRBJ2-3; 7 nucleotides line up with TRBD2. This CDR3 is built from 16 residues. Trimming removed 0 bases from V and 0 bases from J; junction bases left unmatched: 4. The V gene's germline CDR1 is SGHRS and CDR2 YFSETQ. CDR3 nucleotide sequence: TGCGCCAGCAGCTTGGTCCTAGCGGCTAGCACAGATACGCAGTATTTT. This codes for CASSLVLAASTDTQYF.

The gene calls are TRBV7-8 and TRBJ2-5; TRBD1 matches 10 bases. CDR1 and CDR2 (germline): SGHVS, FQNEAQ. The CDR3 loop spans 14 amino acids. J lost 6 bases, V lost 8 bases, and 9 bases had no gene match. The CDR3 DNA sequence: TGTGCCAGCCATCGGGACAGGGGAGGGAAGACCCAGTACTTC. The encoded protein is CASHRDRGGKTQYF. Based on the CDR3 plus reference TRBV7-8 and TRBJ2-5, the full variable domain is GAGVSQSPRYKVAKRGQDVALRCDPISGHVSLFWYQQALGQGPEFLTYFQNEAQLDKSGLPSDRFFAERPEGSVSTLKIQRTQQEDSAVYLCASHRDRGGKTQYFGPGTRLLVL.

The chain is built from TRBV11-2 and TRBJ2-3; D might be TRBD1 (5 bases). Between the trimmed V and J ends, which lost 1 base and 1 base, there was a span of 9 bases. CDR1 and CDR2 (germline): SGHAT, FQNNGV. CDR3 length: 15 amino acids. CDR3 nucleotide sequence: TGTGCCAGCAGCTTAGGTAGGGGCCGCACAGATACGCAGTATTTT. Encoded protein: CASSLGRGRTDTQYF.

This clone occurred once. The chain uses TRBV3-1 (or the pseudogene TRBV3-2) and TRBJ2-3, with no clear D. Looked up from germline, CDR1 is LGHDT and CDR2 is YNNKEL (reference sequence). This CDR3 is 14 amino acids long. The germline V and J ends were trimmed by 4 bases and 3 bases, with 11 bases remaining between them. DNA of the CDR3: TGTGCCAGCAGCCTTGAGATAGGTACAGATACGCAGTATTTT. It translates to CASSLEIGTDTQYF.

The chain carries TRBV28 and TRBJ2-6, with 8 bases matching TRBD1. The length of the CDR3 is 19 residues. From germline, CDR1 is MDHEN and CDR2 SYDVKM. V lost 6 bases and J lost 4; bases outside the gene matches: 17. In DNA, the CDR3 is TGTGCCAGCAGCTTAAGACAGGGGCGGTTAGCGAGCGGGGCCAACGTCCTGACTTTC. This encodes CASSLRQGRLASGANVLTF. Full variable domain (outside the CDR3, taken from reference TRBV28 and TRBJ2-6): DVKVTQSSRYLVKRTGEKVFLECVQDMDHENMFWYRQDPGLGLRLIYFSYDVKMKEKGDIPEGYSVSREKKERFSLILESASTNQTSMYLCASSLRQGRLASGANVLTFGAGSRLTVL.

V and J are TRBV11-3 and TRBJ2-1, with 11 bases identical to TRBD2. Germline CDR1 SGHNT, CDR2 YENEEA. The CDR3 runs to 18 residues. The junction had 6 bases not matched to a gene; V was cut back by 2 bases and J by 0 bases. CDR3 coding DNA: TGTGCCAGCAGCTTAAGGACTAGCGGGTGGAACTCCTACAATGAGCAGTTCTTC. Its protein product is CASSLRTSGWNSYNEQFF.

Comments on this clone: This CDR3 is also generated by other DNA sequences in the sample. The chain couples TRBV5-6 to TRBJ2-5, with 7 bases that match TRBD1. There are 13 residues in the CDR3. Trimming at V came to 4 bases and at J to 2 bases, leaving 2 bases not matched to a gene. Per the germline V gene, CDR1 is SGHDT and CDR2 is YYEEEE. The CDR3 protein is CASSDRVQETQYF. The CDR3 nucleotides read TGTGCCAGCAGCGACAGGGTGCAAGAGACCCAGTACTTC. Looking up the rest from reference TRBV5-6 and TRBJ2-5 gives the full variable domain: DAGVTQSPTHLIKTRGQQVTLRCSPKSGHDTVSWYQQALGQGPQFIFQYYEEEERQRGNFPDRFSGHQFPNYSSELNVNALLLGDSALYLCASSDRVQETQYFGPGTRLLVL.

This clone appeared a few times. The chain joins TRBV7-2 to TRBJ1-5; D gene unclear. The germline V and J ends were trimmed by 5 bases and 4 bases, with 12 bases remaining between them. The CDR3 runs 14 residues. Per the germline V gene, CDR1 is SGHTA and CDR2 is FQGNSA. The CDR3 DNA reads TGTGCCAGCAGCCCCTCTGGCGGGAATCAGCCCCAGCATTTT. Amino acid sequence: CASSPSGGNQPQHF. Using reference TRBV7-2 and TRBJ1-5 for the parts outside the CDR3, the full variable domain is GAGVSQSPSNKVTEKGKDVELRCDPISGHTALYWYRQSLGQGLEFLIYFQGNSAPDKSGLPSDRFSAERTGGSVSTLTIQRTQQEDSAVYLCASSPSGGNQPQHFGDGTRLSIL.

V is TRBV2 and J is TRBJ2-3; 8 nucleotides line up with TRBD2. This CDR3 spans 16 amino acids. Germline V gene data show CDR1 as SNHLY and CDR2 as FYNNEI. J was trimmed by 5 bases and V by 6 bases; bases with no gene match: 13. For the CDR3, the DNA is TGTGCCAGCAGCCGAGGACTAGCCGGAGATATAGATACGCAGTATTTT. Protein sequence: CASSRGLAGDIDTQYF.

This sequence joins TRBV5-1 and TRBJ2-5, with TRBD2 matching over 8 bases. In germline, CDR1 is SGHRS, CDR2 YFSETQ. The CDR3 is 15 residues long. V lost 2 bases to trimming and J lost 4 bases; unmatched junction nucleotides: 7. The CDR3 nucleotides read TGCGCCAGCAGCTTATCCGGGAGGGCCGGAGAGACCCAGTACTTC. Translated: CASSLSGRAGETQYF.

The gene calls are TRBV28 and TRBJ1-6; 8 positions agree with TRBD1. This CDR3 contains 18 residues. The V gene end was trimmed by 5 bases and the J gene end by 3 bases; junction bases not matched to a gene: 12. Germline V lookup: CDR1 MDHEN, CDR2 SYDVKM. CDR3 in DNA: TGTGCCAGCAGTCCCCAGTCGCAGGGGGCACTCTATAATTCACCCCTCCACTTT. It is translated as CASSPQSQGALYNSPLHF.

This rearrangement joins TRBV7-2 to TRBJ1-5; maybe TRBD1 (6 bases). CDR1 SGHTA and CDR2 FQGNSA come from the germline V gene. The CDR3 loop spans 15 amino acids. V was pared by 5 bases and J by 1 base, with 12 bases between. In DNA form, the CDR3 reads TGTGCCAGCAGCGTACAGGGTGGGAGCAATCAGCCCCAGCATTTT. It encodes CASSVQGGSNQPQHF.

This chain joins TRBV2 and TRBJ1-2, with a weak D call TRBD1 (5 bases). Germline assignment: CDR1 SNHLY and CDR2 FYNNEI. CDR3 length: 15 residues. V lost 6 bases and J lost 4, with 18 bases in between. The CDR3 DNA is TGTGCCAGCAGGCGTCCTGGCAGGGAGATCTATGGCTACACCTTC. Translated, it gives CASRRPGREIYGYTF.

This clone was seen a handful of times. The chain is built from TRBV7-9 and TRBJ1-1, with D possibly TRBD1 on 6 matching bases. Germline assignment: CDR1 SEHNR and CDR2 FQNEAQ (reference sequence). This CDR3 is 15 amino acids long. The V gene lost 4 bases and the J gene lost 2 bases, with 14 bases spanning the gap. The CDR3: CASSSRRTANTEAFF. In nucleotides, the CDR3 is TGTGCCAGCAGCTCCCGCCGGACAGCCAACACTGAAGCTTTCTTT.